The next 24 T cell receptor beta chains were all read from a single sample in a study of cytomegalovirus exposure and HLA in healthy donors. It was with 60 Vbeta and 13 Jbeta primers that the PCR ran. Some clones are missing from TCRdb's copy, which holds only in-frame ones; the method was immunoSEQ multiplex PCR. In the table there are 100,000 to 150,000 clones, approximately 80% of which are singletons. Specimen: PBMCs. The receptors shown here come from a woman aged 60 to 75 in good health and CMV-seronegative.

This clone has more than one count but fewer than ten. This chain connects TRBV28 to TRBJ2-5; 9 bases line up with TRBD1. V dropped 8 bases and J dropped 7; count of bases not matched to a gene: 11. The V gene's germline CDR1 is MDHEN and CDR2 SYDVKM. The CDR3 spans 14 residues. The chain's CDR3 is CASLQGAERGTQYF. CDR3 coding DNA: TGTGCCAGCCTACAGGGGGCGGAGCGCGGGACCCAGTACTTC.

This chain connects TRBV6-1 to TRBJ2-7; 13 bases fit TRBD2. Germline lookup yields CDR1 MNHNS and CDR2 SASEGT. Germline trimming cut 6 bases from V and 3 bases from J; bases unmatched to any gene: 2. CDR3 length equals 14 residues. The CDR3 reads CASSGLAGVYEQYF. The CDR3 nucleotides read TGTGCCAGCAGCGGACTAGCGGGAGTCTACGAGCAGTACTTC.

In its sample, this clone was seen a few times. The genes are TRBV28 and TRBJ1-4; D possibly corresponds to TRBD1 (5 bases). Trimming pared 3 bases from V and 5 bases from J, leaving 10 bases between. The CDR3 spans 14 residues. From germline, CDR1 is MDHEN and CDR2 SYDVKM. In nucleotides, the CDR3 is TGTGCCAGCAGTTTCGCACAGGCAAATGAAAAACTGTTTTTT. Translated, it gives CASSFAQANEKLFF.

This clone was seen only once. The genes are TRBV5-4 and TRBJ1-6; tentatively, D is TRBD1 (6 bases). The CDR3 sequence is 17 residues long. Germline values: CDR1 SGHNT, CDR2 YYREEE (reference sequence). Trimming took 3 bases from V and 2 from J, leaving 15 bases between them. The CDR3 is CASSSGTNRAYNSPLHF. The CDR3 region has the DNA TGTGCCAGCAGCTCCGGGACAAATAGGGCCTATAATTCACCCCTCCACTTT.

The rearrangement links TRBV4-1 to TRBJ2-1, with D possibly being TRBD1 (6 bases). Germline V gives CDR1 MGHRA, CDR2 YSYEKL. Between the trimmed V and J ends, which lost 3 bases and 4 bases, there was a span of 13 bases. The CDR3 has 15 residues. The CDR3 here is CASSQGPGEYNEQFF. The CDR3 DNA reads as TGCGCCAGCAGCCAGGGACCAGGGGAATACAATGAGCAGTTCTTC.

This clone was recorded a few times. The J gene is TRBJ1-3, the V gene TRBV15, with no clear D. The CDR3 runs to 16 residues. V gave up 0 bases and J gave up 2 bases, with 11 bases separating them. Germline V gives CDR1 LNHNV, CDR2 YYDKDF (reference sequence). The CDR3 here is CATSRDIQQPGNTIYF. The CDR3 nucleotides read TGTGCCACCAGCAGAGATATCCAACAGCCTGGAAACACCATATATTTT.

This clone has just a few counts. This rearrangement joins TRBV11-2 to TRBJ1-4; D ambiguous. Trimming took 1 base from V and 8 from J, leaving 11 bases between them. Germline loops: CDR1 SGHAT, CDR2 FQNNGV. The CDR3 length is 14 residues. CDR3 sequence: CASSLVRETEKLFF. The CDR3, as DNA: TGTGCCAGCAGCTTAGTGAGGGAGACAGAAAAACTGTTTTTT.

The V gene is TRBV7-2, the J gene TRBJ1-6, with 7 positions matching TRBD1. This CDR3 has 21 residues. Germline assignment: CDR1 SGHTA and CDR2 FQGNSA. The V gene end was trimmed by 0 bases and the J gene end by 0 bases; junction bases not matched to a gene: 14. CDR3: CASSLAETGKLLSSYNSPLHF. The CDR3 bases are TGTGCCAGCAGCTTAGCGGAGACAGGGAAACTTTTAAGCTCCTATAATTCACCCCTCCACTTT.

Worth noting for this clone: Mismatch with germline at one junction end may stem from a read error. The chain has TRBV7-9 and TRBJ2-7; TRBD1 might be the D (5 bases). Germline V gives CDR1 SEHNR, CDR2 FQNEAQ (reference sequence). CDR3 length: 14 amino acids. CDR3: CSSSAEQPGYEQYF. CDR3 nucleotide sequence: TGTTCCAGCAGCGCCGAGCAGCCAGGGTACGAGCAGTACTTC. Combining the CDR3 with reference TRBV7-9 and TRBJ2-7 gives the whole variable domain DTGVSQNPRHKITKRGQNVTFRCDPISEHNRLYWYRQTLGQGPEFLTYFQNEAQLEKSRLLSDRFSAERPKGSFSTLEIQRTEQGDSAMYLCSSSAEQPGYEQYFGPGTRLTVT.

CDR3 protein: CASVGGTQHF. The CDR3 nucleotides read TGTGCCAGTGTGGGGGGAACCCAGCATTTT. The chain links TRBV19 to TRBJ1-5; D possibly corresponds to TRBD1 (5 bases). Per the germline V gene, CDR1 is LNHDA and CDR2 is SQIVND (reference sequence). V lost 8 bases and J lost 11, with 10 bases in between. The CDR3 consists of 10 residues.

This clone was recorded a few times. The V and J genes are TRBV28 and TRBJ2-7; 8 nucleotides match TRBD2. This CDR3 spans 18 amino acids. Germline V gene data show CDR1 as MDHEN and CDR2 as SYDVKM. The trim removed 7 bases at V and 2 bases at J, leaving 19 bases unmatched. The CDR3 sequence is CASKKRRGTTSGAYEQYF. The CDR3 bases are TGTGCCAGCAAAAAAAGGAGGGGAACAACTAGCGGAGCCTACGAGCAGTACTTC.

The CDR3 region has the DNA TGTGCCAGCAGCGTAGGGCTAGCGGGGCCCTCTCTATACAATGAGCAGTTCTTC. As protein: CASSVGLAGPSLYNEQFF. The chain joins TRBV9 to TRBJ2-1, with 9 positions matching TRBD2. Germline V CDR1 and CDR2: SGDLS, YYNGEE. The CDR3 runs 18 residues. V lost 0 bases and J lost 4; bases outside the gene matches: 11.

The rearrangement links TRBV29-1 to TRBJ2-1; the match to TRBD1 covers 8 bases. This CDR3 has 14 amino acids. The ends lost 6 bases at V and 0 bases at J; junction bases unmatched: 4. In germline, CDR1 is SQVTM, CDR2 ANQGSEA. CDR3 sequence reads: CSVGTGSSYNEQFF. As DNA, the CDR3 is TGCAGCGTCGGGACAGGAAGCTCCTACAATGAGCAGTTCTTC.

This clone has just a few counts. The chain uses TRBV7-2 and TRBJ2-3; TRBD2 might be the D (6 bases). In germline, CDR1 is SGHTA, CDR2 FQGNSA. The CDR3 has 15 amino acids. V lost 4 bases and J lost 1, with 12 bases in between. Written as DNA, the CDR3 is TGTGCCAGCAGCTCGACGGGACTCCGCACAGATACGCAGTATTTT. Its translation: CASSSTGLRTDTQYF.

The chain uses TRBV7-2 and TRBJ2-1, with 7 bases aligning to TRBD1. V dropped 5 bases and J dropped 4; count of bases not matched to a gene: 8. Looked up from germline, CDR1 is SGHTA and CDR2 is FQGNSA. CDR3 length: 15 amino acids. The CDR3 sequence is CASSPAGQAYNEQFF. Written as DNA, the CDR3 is TGTGCCAGCAGCCCTGCCGGACAGGCGTACAATGAGCAGTTCTTC.

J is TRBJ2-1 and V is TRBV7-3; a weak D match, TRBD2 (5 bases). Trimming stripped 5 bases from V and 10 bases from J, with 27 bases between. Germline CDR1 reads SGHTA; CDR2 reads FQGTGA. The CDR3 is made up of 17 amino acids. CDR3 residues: CASSPRRSPGSLEEQFF. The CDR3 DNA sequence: TGTGCCAGCAGCCCCCGTAGGTCCCCGGGAAGTCTCGAGGAGCAGTTCTTC.

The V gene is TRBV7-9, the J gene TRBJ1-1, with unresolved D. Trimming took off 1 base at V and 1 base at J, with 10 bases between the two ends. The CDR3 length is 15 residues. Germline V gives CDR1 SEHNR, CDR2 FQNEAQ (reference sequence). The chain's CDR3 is CASSLVQKKNTEAFF. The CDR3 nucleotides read TGTGCCAGCAGCTTAGTCCAGAAAAAGAACACTGAAGCTTTCTTT.

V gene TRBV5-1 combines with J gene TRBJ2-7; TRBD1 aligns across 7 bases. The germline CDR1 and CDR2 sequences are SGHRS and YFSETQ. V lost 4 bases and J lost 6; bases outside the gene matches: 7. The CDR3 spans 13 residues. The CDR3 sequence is CASSTTTGIEQYF. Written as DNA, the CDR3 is TGCGCCAGCAGCACAACGACAGGGATCGAGCAGTACTTC.

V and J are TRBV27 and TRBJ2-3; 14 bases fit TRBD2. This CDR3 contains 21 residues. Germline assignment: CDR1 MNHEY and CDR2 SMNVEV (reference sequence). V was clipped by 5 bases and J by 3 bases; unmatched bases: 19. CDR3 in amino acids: CASSEKMGGGLAGVGTDTQYF. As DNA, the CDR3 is TGTGCCAGCAGTGAAAAAATGGGGGGGGGACTAGCGGGAGTTGGGACAGATACGCAGTATTTT.

The CDR3 is CASGQGFSSNQPQHF. The CDR3 DNA reads TGTGCCAGCGGACAGGGATTTTCAAGCAATCAGCCCCAGCATTTT. This chain connects TRBV6-5 to TRBJ1-5; 8 bases fit TRBD1. CDR1 and CDR2 from the germline V gene are MNHEY and SVGAGI. Trimming cost V 8 bases and J 1 base; bases outside gene matches: 7. The CDR3 loop spans 15 amino acids.

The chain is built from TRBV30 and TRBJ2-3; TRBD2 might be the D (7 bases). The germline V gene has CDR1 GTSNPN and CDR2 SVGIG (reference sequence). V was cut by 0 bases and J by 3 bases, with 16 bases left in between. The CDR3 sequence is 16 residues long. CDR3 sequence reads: CAWSVGGGRETDTQYF. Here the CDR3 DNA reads TGTGCCTGGAGTGTAGGGGGGGGGCGGGAAACAGATACGCAGTATTTT.

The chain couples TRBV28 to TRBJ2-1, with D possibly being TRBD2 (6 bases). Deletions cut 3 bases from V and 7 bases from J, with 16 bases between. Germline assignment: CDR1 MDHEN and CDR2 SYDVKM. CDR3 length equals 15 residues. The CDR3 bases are TGTGCCAGCAGTTTGGAGGGCCCCGGTTCTAATGAGCAGTTCTTC. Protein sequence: CASSLEGPGSNEQFF. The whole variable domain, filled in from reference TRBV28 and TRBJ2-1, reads DVKVTQSSRYLVKRTGEKVFLECVQDMDHENMFWYRQDPGLGLRLIYFSYDVKMKEKGDIPEGYSVSREKKERFSLILESASTNQTSMYLCASSLEGPGSNEQFFGPGTRLTVL.

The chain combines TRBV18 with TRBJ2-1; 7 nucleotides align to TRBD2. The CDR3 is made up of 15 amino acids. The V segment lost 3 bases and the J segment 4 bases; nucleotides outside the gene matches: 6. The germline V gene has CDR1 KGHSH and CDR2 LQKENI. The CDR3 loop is CASSPGTNNYNEQFF. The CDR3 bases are TGTGCCAGCTCACCCGGGACTAACAATTACAATGAGCAGTTCTTC.

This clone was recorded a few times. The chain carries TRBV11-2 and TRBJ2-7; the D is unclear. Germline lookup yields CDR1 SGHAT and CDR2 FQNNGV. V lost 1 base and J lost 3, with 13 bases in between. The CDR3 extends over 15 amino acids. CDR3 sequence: CASSLGTTSLYEQYF. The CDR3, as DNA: TGTGCCAGCAGCTTAGGAACTACTTCCCTCTACGAGCAGTACTTC.